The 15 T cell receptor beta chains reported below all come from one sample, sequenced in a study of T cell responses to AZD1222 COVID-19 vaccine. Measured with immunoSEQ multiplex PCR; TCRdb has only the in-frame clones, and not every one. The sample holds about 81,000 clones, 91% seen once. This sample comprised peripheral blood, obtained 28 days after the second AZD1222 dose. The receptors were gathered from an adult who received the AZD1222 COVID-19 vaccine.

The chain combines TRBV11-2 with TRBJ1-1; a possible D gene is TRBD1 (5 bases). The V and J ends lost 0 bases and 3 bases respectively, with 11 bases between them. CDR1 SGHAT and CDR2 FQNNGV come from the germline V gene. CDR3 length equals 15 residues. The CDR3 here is CASSLDPGMHTEAFF. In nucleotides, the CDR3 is TGTGCCAGCAGCTTAGATCCAGGGATGCACACTGAAGCTTTCTTT.

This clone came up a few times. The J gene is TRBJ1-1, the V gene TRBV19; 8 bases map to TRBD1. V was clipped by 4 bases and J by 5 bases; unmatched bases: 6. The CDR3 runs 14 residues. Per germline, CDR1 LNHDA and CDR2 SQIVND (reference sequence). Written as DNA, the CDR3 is TGTGCCAGTAGTACCGGGACAGGTGGAACTGAAGCTTTCTTT. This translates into CASSTGTGGTEAFF.

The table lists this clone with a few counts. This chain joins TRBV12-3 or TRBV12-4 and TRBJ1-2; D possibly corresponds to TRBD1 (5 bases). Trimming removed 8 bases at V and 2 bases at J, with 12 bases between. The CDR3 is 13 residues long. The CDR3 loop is CASGDDSNYGYTF. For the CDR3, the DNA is TGTGCCAGCGGTGATGACAGCAACTATGGCTACACCTTC.

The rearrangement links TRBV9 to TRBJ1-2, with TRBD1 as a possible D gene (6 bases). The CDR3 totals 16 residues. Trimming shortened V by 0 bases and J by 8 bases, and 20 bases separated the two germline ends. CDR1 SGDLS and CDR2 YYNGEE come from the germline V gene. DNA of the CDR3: TGTGCCAGCAGCGTAGCTATTAGCGGGACACTCGGAGGCTACACCTTC. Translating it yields CASSVAISGTLGGYTF.

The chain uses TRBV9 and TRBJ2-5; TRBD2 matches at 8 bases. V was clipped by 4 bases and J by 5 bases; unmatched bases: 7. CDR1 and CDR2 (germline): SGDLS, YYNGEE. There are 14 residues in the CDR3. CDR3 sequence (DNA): TGTGCCAGCAGCCCAGGGGCTAGCGGGGAGACCCAGTACTTC. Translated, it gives CASSPGASGETQYF.

The CDR3 reads CASSLNGRQVQYF. The CDR3, as DNA: TGTGCCAGCAGTTTAAACGGGAGACAAGTGCAGTACTTC. V usage is TRBV27 and J usage is TRBJ2-7; perhaps TRBD2 as D (6 bases). This CDR3 contains 13 residues. The V end was cut by 2 bases, the J end by 9 bases, with 14 bases between. Germline CDR1 MNHEY, CDR2 SMNVEV (reference sequence).

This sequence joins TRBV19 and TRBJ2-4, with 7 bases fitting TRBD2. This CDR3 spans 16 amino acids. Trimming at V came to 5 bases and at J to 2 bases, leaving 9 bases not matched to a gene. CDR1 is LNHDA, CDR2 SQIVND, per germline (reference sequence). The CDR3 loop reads CASSERGGESKNIQYF. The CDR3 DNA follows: TGTGCCAGTAGTGAGAGGGGAGGGGAGTCCAAAAACATTCAGTACTTC.

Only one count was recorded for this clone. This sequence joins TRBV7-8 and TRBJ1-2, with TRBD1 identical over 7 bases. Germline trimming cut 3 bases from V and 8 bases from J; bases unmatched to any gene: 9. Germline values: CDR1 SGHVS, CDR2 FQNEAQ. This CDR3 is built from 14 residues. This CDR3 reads CASSLGFDRVGYTF. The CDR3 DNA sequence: TGTGCCAGCAGCTTGGGTTTTGACAGGGTCGGCTACACCTTC.

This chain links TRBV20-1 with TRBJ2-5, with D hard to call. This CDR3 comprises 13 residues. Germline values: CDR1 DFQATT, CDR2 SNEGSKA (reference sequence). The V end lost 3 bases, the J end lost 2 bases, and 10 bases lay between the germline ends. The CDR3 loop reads CSASLVLQETQYF. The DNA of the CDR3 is TGCAGTGCTAGTTTGGTTCTTCAAGAGACCCAGTACTTC.

In DNA form, the CDR3 reads TGTGCCAGCAGTTCCAGCCAGAATGAAAAACTGTTTTTT. Protein product: CASSSSQNEKLFF. This sequence joins TRBV6-5 and TRBJ1-4; D is uncertain. V shed 4 bases and J shed 5 bases, with 8 bases lying between them. This CDR3 region has 13 residues. Per germline, CDR1 MNHEY and CDR2 SVGAGI.

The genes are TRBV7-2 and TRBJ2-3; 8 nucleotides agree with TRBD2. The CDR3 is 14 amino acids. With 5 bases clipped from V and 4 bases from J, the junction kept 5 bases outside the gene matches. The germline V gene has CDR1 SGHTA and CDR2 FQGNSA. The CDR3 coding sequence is TGTGCCAGCAGCGAGGGACTAGTTGCAGATACGCAGTATTTT. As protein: CASSEGLVADTQYF.

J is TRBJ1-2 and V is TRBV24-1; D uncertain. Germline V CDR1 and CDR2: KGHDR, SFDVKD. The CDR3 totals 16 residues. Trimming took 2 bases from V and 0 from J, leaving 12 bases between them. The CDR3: CATSDSANRANYGYTF. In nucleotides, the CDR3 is TGTGCCACCAGTGATTCGGCCAACCGAGCTAACTATGGCTACACCTTC.

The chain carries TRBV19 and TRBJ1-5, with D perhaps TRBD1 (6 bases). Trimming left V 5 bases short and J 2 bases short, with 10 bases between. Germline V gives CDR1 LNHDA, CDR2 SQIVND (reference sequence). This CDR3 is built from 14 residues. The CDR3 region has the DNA TGTGCCAGTAGTCACAGGGATGGCAATCAGCCCCAGCATTTT. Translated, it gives CASSHRDGNQPQHF.

The CDR3 is CATSPGGQRAYEQYF. CDR3 in DNA: TGTGCCACCTCCCCGGGGGGACAGAGGGCCTACGAGCAGTACTTC. The chain recombines TRBV15 with TRBJ2-7; D may be TRBD1 or TRBD2 (7 bases each). Germline values: CDR1 LNHNV, CDR2 YYDKDF (reference sequence). Between the trimmed V and J ends, which lost 8 bases and 2 bases, there was a span of 19 bases. This CDR3 comprises 15 residues.

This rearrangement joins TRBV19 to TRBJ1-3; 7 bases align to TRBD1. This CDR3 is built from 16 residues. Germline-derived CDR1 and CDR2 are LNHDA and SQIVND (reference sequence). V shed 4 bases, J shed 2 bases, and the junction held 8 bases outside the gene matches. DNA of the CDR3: TGTGCCAGTAGTAAGGCGCGGACAGGACCTGGAAACACCATATATTTT. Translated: CASSKARTGPGNTIYF.